The rows below give T cell receptor beta chains drawn from one sample of a study of cytomegalovirus exposure and HLA in healthy donors. This table comes from immunoSEQ multiplex PCR, and its TCRdb copy is limited to in-frame clones, with some not included. The sample contains about 120,000 clones, around 81% of which appear only once. The sequenced sample was PBMCs. The source is a woman aged 35 to 49 in good health and CMV-seronegative. The CDR3 runs from the conserved cysteine through the conserved F or W. Fields, in order: J gene, V gene, D gene, clone size, CDR3 protein, CDR3 DNA. The D gene is left open where the match is weak. Some rows mark clone size as missing; the rest say once, few, many or name a class of expanded clone.

>TRBJ2-7|TRBV28|NA|NA
CASSLYPGFEQYF
TGTGCCAGCAGTTTATACCCAGGGTTCGAGCAGTACTTC
>TRBJ2-3|TRBV7-9|TRBD2|once
CASSPTSGNTDTQYF
TGTGCCAGCAGCCCGACTAGCGGGAACACAGATACGCAGTATTTT
>TRBJ2-5|TRBV2|NA|NA
CASTGLRGETQYF
TGTGCCAGCACTGGGCTGAGGGGGGAGACCCAGTACTTC
>TRBJ2-7|TRBV5-1|NA|NA
CASREGHEQCF
TGCGCCAGCAGGGAGGGTCACGAGCAGTGCTTC
>TRBJ2-1|TRBV7-3|NA|NA
CASSLGGLSEQFF
TGTGCCAGCAGCTTAGGTGGACTGAGTGAGCAGTTCTTC
>TRBJ2-7|TRBV29-1|TRBD1|NA
CSVSDTGGTYEQYF
TGCAGCGTCAGCGACACAGGGGGGACCTACGAGCAGTACTTC
>TRBJ1-2|TRBV4-1|NA|few
CASAPGGANYGYTF
TGCGCCAGCGCCCCCGGGGGGGCTAACTATGGCTACACCTTC
>TRBJ2-3|TRBV30|NA|NA
CAWDSSADTQYF
TGTGCCTGGGACAGTTCGGCGGATACGCAGTATTTT
>TRBJ1-2|TRBV30|NA|NA
CACNREKIGYTF
TGTGCCTGTAACAGGGAAAAGATAGGCTACACCTTC
>TRBJ1-3|TRBV11-2|TRBD1|NA
CASSLLHRGSENTIYF
TGTGCCAGCAGCCTTCTACACAGGGGGTCAGAAAACACCATATATTTT
>TRBJ2-3|TRBV5-1|NA|NA
CASSLTRQFTDTQYF
TGCGCCAGCAGCTTGACCAGGCAGTTCACAGATACGCAGTATTTT
>TRBJ1-2|TRBV9|NA|NA
CASAHPLTAGGNYGYTF
TGTGCCAGCGCTCACCCCCTCACAGCCGGGGGTAACTATGGCTACACCTTC
>TRBJ2-3|TRBV7-9|NA|NA
CASSSPVGADTQYF
TGTGCCAGCAGCTCTCCGGTAGGAGCAGATACGCAGTATTTT
>TRBJ2-1|TRBV11-2|TRBD2|NA
CASSLGLAVDEQFF
TGTGCCAGCAGCCTAGGACTAGCGGTCGATGAGCAGTTCTTC
>TRBJ2-3|TRBV2|TRBD2|NA
CASSDGSLAGPTDTQYF
TGTGCCAGCAGTGATGGTTCCCTAGCGGGACCCACAGATACGCAGTATTTT
>TRBJ2-3|TRBV28|TRBD1|NA
CATRFGQGTDTQYF
TGTGCCACCCGATTCGGACAGGGCACAGATACGCAGTATTTT
>TRBJ2-1|TRBV27|TRBD2|NA
CASSISGGLYNEQFF
TGTGCCAGCAGCATTAGCGGGGGGCTTTACAATGAGCAGTTCTTC
>TRBJ1-4|TRBV19|TRBD1|NA
CASSIDRGGMFEKLFF
TGTGCCAGTAGTATCGACAGGGGTGGAATGTTTGAAAAACTGTTTTTT